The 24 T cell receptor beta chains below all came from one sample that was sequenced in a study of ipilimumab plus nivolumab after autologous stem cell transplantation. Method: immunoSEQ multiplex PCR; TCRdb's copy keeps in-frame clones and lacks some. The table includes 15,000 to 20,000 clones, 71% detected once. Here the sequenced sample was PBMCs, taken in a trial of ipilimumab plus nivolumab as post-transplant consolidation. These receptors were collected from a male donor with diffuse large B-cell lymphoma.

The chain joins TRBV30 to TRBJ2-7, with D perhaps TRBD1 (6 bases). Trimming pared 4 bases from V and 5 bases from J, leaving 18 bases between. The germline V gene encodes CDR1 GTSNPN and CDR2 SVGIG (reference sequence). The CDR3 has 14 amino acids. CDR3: CAWTSVDRTNEQYF. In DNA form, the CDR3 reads TGTGCCTGGACATCCGTGGACAGAACAAACGAGCAGTACTTC. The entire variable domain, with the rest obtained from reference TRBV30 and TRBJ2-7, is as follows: SQTIHQWPATLVQPVGSPLSLECTVEGTSNPNLYWYRQAAGRGLQLLFYSVGIGQISSEVPQNLSASRPQDRQFILSSKKLLLSDSGFYLCAWTSVDRTNEQYFGPGTRLTVT.

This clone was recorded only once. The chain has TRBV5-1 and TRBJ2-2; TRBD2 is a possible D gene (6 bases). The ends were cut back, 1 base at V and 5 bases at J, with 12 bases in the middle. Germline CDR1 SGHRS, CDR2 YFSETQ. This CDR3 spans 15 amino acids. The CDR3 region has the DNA TGCGCCAGCAGCTTGCTATCGGGGGAAACCGGGGAGCTGTTTTTT. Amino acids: CASSLLSGETGELFF. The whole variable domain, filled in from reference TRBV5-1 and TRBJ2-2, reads KAGVTQTPRYLIKTRGQQVTLSCSPISGHRSVSWYQQTPGQGLQFLFEYFSETQRNKGNFPGRFSGRQFSNSRSEMNVSTLELGDSALYLCASSLLSGETGELFFGEGSRLTVL.

The CDR3 sequence: CSVESRLTYEQYF. CDR3 DNA sequence: TGCAGCGTTGAATCCAGGCTAACCTACGAGCAGTACTTC. The V and J genes are TRBV29-1 and TRBJ2-7; no definite D call. The germline V gene has CDR1 SQVTM and CDR2 ANQGSEA. The V gene lost 2 bases and the J gene lost 2 bases, with 10 bases spanning the gap. The length of the CDR3 is 13 residues.

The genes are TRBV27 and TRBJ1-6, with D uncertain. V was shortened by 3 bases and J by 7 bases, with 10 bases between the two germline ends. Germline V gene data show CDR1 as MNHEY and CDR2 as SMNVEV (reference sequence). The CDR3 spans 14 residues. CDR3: CASSFYLLNSPLHF. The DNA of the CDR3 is TGTGCCAGCAGTTTCTACCTCCTCAATTCACCCCTCCACTTT.

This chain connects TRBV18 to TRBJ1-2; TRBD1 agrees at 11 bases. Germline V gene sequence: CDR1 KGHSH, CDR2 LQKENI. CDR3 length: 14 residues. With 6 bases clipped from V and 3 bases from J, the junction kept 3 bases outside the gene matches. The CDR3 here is CASSPGQGDYGYTF. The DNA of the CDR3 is TGTGCCAGCTCCCCGGGACAGGGGGACTATGGCTACACCTTC. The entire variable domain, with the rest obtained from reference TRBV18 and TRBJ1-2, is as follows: NAGVMQNPRHLVRRRGQEARLRCSPMKGHSHVYWYRQLPEEGLKFMVYLQKENIIDESGMPKERFSAEFPKEGPSILRIQQVVRGDSAAYFCASSPGQGDYGYTFGSGTRLTVV.

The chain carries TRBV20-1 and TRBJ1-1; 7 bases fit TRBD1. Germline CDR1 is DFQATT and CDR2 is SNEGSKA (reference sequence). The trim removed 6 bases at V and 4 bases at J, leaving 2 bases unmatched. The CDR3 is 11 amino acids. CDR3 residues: CSARGSTEAFF. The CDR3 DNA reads TGCAGTGCCAGGGGGAGCACTGAAGCTTTCTTT.

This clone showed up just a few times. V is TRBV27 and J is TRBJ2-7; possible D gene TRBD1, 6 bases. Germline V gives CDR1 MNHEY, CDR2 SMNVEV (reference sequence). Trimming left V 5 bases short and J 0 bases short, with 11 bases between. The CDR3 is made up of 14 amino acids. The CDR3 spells CASSGDTSSYEQYF. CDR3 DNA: TGTGCCAGCAGTGGGGACACGAGCTCCTACGAGCAGTACTTC.

CDR3 residues: CASSPTLTSLDTGELFF. The CDR3 DNA reads TGTGCCAGCAGCCCGACCCTGACTAGCTTGGACACCGGGGAGCTGTTTTTT. The rearrangement links TRBV7-3 to TRBJ2-2; TRBD2 aligns across 7 bases. This CDR3 has 17 residues. Losses at the gene ends were 5 bases for V and 3 bases for J; bases not matched to a gene: 12. The germline gives CDR1 SGHTA, CDR2 FQGTGA.

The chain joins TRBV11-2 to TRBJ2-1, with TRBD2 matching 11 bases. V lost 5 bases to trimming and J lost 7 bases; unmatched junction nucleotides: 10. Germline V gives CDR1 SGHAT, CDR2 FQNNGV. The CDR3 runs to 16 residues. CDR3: CASSKGLAEWGNEQFF. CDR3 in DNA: TGTGCCAGCAGCAAGGGACTAGCGGAGTGGGGGAATGAGCAGTTCTTC. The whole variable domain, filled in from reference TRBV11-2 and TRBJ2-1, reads EAGVAQSPRYKIIEKRQSVAFWCNPISGHATLYWYQQILGQGPKLLIQFQNNGVVDDSQLPKDRFSAERLKGVDSTLKIQPAKLEDSAVYLCASSKGLAEWGNEQFFGPGTRLTVL.

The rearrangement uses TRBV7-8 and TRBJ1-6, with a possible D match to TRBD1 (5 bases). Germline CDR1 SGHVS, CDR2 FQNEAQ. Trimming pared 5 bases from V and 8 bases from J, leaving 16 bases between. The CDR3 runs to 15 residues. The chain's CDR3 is CASSPRRGTDSPLHF. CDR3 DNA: TGTGCCAGCAGCCCGAGGAGGGGTACGGATTCACCCCTCCACTTT.

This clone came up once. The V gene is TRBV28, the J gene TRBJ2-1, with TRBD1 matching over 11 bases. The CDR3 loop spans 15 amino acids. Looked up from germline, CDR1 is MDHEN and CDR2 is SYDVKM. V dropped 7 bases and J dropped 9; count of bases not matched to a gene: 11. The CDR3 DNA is TGTGCCAGCACCCAGAGCGGACAGGGGGCAGGTGAGCAGTTCTTC. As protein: CASTQSGQGAGEQFF.

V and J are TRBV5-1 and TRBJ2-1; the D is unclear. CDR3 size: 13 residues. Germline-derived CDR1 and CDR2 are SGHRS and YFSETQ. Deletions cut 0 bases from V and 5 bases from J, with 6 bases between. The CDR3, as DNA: TGCGCCAGCAGCTTGGGCCTACACAATGAGCAGTTCTTC. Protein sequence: CASSLGLHNEQFF.

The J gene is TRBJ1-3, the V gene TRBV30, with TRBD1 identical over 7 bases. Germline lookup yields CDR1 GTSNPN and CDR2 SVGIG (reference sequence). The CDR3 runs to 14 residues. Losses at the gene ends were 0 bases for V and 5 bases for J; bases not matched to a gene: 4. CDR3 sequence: CAWSVQGSRNTIYF. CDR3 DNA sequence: TGTGCCTGGAGTGTACAGGGGAGTAGAAACACCATATATTTT. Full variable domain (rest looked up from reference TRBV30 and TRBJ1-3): SQTIHQWPATLVQPVGSPLSLECTVEGTSNPNLYWYRQAAGRGLQLLFYSVGIGQISSEVPQNLSASRPQDRQFILSSKKLLLSDSGFYLCAWSVQGSRNTIYFGEGSWLTVV.

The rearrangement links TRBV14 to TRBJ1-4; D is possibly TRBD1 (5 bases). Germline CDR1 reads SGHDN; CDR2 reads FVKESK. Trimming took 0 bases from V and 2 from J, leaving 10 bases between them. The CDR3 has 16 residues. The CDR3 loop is CASSQETGGTNEKLFF. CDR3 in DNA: TGTGCCAGCAGCCAAGAAACTGGGGGGACTAATGAAAAACTGTTTTTT.

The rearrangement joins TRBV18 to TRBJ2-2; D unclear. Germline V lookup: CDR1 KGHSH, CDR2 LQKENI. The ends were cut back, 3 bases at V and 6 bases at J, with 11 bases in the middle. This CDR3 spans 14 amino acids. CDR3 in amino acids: CASSPQSTAGELFF. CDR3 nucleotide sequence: TGTGCCAGCTCACCGCAGTCCACTGCCGGGGAGCTGTTTTTT.

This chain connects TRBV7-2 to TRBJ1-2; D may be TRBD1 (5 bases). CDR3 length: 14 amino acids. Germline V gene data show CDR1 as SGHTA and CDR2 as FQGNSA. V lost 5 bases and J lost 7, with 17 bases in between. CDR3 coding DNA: TGTGCCAGCAGCCCCCCGACAGTTATGGTTGGCTACACCTTC. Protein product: CASSPPTVMVGYTF.

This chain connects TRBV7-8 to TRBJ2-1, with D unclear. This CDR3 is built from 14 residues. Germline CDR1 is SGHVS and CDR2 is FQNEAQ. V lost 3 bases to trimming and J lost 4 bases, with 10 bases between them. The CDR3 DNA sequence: TGTGCCAGCAGCTTGATTAGCAGTTACAATGAGCAGTTCTTC. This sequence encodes CASSLISSYNEQFF.

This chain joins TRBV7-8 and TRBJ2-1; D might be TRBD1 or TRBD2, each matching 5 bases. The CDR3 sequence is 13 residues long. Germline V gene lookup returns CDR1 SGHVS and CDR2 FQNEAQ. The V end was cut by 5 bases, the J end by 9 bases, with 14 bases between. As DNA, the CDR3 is TGTGCCAGCAGCCTAGGAAGGGACGGTGAGCAGTTCTTC. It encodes CASSLGRDGEQFF. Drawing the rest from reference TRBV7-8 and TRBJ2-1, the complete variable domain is GAGVSQSPRYKVAKRGQDVALRCDPISGHVSLFWYQQALGQGPEFLTYFQNEAQLDKSGLPSDRFFAERPEGSVSTLKIQRTQQEDSAVYLCASSLGRDGEQFFGPGTRLTVL.

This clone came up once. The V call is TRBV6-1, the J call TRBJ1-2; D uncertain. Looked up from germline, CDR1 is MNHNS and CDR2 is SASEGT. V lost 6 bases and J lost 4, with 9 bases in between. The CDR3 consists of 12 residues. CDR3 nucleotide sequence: TGTGCCAGCAGGGCGGTGATCTATGGCTACACCTTC. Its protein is CASRAVIYGYTF.

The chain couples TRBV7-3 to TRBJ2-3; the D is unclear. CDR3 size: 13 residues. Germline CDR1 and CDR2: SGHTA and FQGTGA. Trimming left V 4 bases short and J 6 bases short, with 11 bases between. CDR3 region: CASSYNLGDTQYF. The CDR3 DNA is TGTGCCAGCAGCTATAACCTGGGGGATACGCAGTATTTT.

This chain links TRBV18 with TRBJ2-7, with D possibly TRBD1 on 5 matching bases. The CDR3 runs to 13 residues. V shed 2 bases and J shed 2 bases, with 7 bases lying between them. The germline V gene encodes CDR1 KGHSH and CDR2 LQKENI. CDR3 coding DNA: TGTGCCAGCTCACCAGACAGCGCCTACGAGCAGTACTTC. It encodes CASSPDSAYEQYF. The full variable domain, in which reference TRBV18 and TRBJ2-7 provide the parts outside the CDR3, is NAGVMQNPRHLVRRRGQEARLRCSPMKGHSHVYWYRQLPEEGLKFMVYLQKENIIDESGMPKERFSAEFPKEGPSILRIQQVVRGDSAAYFCASSPDSAYEQYFGPGTRLTVT.

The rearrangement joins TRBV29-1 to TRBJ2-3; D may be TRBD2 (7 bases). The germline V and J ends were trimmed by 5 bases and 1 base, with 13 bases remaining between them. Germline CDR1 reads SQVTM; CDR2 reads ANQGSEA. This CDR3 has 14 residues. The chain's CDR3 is CSVRGAGGTDTQYF. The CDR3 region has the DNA TGCAGCGTTCGGGGGGCCGGAGGCACAGATACGCAGTATTTT.

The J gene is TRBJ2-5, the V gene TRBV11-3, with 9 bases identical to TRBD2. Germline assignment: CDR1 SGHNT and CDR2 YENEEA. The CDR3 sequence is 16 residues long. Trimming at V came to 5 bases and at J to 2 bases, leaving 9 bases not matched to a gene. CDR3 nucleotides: TGTGCCAGCAGCAGATGGCGGGGGGGCCAACAAGAGACCCAGTACTTC. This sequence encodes CASSRWRGGQQETQYF.

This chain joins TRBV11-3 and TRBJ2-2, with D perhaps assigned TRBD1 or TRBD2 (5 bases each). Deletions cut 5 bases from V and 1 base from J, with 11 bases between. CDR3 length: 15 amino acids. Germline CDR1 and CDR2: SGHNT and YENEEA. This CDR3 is CASSPRDVNTGELFF. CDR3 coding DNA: TGTGCCAGCAGCCCACGGGACGTGAACACCGGGGAGCTGTTTTTT.